This T cell receptor (beta chain) was captured by sequencing in a study of T cells in localized non-small cell lung cancer (dated by TCRdb to about 2020). With respect to the entire study: T cell repertoires of about 240 early-stage NSCLC patients were analyzed, with tumors being compared against uninvolved tumor-adjacent lungs. The cohort was made up of 200 to 250 treatment-naive NSCLC patients whose localized lung tumors had been resected. The mean age of the NSCLC patients was about 70 years, with 120 to 150 men and 85 to 110 women. Broad study findings and their caveats: Multi-region tumor sequencing was not performed, so intratumor heterogeneity could not be excluded. Higher T cell density in blood was associated with longer overall survival, whereas higher clonality in adjacent lung was associated with shorter survival. Uninvolved tumor-adjacent lung showed the highest T cell clonality, higher than tumor, which suggests more focused antigenic responses in the adjacent lung. Because of the exploratory design, TCR variables were selected using unadjusted p-values without false-discovery rate correction. A median of about 61 of the top 100 tumor clones turned up in the paired uninvolved adjacent lung, and approximately 30 of those clones also ranked among the top 100 of that same adjacent lung.

In the case of this clone: No antigen is known for it. Base qualities are not recorded, but no much larger clone differs from it by a single base.

At diagnosis, tumor, uninvolved tumor-adjacent lung and peripheral blood were collected and then preserved as a mix of FFPE and fresh-frozen material. Blood samples were analyzed as peripheral blood mononuclear cells for TCR repertoire profiling. TCR beta CDR3 regions were sequenced from DNA using the immunoSEQ Assay. For the original study's pipeline: To compute T cell density, TCR beta template counts were normalized to usable DNA, which was estimated by amplifying housekeeping genes. Using the preseqR package, richness was estimated by extrapolating to 120,000 templates for tissue samples and 400,000 templates for PBMC samples. Clonality was defined as one minus Pielou's evenness. To identify tissue-enriched TCRs, differential abundance testing was run on productive amino-acid clonotypes with a minimum total count of 5 and an alpha of 0.1. The Jaccard Index and the Morisita Overlap Index were used to measure how much the repertoires overlapped between compartments. GLIPH grouped TCR beta CDR3s together with public tetramer-defined viral CDR3s, and a viral motif had to include at least three viral sequences and show V-gene enrichment. In TCRdb, the immuneACCESS table is reduced to in-frame sequences with V and J assigned. These tables do not hold every clone; where another copy was compared, an unresolved V gene accounts for under half, and the others remain unexplained. Clone size and V and J calls were adopted from that table, with D and trimming inferred from the DNA. This sample holds about 15,000 clones; about 89% were observed only once. Under 35% of the sample lies in the top ten.

V has 8 bases trimmed and J has 3 bases trimmed; junction bases matching no gene number 8. Sequences MNHEY (CDR1) and SVGAGI (CDR2) are obtained from the germline V gene. Counted from cysteine to phenylalanine, this CDR3 has 14 amino acids. Only the CDR3 region is kept as DNA, spanning 42 bases read in frame from base 1. The sequence derives from a male donor aged 60 or older with stage II lung adenocarcinoma. The chain is encoded by TRBV6-5 joined to TRBJ2-3; 7 bases in between match TRBD2. The material sequenced was peripheral blood mononuclear cells, taken before any cancer treatment. The nucleotides are TGTGCCAGCTCGTGGGGGGGTAGAACAGATACGCAGTATTTT. This encodes CASSWGGRTDTQYF.